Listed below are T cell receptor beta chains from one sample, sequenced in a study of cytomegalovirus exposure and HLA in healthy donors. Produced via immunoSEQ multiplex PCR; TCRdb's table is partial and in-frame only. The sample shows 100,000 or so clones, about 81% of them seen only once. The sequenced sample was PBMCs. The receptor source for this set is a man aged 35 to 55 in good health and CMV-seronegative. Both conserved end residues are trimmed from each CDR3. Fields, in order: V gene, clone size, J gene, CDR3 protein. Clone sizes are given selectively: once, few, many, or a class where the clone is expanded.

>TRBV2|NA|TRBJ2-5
ASSYSGTGGQETQY
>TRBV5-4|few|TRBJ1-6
ASSLLQDYSPLH
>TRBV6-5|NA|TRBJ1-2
ASSSTGYGYT
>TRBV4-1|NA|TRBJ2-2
ASSQSASGFTGELF
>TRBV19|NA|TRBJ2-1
ASSIGQGGEQF
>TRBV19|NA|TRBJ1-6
ASRIGGGGSPLH
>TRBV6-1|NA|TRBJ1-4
ASSLTATNEKLF
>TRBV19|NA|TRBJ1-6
ASSIVRSSYNSPLH
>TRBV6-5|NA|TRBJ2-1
ASIGTGGAYNEQF
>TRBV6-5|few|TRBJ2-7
ASRLGQTYEQY
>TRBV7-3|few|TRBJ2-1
ASSSGLGNEQF
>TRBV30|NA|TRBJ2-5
AWSPGRETQY
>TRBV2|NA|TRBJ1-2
ASRMDRDYGYT
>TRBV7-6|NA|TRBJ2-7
ASSPRNSGYEQY
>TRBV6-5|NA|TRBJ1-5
ASSRDRKNQPQH
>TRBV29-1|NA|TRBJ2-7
SVTGQGTAYEQY
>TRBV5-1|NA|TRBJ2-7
ASSHSSGGGNYEQY
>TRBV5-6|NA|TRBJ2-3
ASSLVEADTQY
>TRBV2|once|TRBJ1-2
ASPREEVYGYT
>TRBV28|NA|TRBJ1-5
ASSFWAENQPQH
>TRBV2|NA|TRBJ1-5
ASSDVGVGQPQH
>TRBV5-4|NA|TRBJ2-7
ASSSPGGWDEQY
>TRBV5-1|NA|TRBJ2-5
ASSLGFERGGSETQY
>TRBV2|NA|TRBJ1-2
AIPDRVGGYT
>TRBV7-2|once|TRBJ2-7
ASSLFAYYEQY
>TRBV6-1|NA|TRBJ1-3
ASSSGQGNTIY
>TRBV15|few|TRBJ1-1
ATSRGRDTEAF
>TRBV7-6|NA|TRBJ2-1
ASGWFRGHYNEQF
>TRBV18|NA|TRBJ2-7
ASSSGLASSEQY
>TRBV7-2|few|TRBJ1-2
ASSPQGQGRNYGYT
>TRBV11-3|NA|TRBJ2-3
ASSSSAGTTDTQY
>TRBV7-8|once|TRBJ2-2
ASSWTGHNTGELF
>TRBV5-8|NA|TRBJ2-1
ASSLRYEQF
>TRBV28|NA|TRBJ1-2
ASRADRIYGYT
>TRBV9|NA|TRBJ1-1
ASSTSADPSTEAF
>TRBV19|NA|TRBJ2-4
ASSTLQGALAKNIQY
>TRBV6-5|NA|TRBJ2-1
ASRPGGSGNNEQF
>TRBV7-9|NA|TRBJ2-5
ASSSPKDKQETQY
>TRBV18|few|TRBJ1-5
ASSPGQGRSNQPQH
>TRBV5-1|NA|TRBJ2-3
ASSLGQGVADTQY
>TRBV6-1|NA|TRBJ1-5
ASSELTPGGWNQPQH
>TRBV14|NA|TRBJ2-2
ASSQGGYGELF
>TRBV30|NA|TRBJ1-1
AWEPYRGAF
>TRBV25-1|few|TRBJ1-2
ASSESGTGGLDGYT
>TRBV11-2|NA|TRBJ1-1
ASSSSLRGTEAF
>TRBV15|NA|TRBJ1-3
ATSRTGNTIY
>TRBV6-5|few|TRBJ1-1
ASSQGQGWTEAF
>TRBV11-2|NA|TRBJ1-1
ASSLRLTLNTEAF
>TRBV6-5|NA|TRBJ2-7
ASSYSSGATKSRQY
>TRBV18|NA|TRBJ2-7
ASSRGTGGSEQY
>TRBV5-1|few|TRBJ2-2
ASSSDLPGQGATGELF
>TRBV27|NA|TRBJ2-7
ASRALILGQPYEQY
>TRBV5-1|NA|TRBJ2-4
ASSLTSGGFGIQY
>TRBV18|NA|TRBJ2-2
ASSPGQGSTGELF